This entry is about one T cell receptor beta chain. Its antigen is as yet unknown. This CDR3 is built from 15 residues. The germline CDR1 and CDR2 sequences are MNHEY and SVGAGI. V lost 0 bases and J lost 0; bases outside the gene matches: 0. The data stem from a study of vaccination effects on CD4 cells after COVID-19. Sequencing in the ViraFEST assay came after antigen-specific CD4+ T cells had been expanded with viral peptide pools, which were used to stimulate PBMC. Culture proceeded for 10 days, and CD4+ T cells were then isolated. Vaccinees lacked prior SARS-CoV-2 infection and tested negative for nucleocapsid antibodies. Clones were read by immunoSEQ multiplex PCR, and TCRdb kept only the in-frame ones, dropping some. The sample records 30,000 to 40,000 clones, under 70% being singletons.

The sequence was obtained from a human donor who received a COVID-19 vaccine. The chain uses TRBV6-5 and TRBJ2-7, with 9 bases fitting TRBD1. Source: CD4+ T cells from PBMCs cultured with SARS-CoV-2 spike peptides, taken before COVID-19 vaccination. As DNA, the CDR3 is TGTGCCAGCAGTTACTCGACAGGGGGCTCCTACGAGCAGTACTTC. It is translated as CASSYSTGGSYEQYF.